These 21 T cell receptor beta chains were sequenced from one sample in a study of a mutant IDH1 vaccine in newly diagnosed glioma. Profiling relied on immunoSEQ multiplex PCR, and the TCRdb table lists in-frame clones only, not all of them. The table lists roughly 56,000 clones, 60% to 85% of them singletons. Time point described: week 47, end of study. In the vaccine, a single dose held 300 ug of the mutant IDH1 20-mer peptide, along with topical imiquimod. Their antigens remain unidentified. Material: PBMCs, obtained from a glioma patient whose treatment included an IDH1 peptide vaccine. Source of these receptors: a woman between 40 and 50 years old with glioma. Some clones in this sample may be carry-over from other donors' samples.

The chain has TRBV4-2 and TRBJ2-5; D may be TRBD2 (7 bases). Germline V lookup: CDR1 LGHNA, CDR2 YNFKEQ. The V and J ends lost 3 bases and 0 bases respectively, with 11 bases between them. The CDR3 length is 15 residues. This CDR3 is CASSHGRDNQETQYF. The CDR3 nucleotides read TGTGCCAGCAGCCATGGGAGGGACAACCAAGAGACCCAGTACTTC.

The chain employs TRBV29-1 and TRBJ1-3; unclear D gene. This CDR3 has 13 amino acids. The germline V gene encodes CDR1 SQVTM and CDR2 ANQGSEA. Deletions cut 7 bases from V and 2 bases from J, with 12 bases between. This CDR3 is CSAPDGPGNTIYF. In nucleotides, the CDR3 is TGCAGCGCTCCGGACGGTCCTGGAAACACCATATATTTT. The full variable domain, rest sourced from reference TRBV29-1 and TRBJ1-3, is SAVISQKPSRDICQRGTSLTIQCQVDSQVTMMFWYRQQPGQSLTLIATANQGSEATYESGFVIDKFPISRPNLTFSTLTVSNMSPEDSSIYLCSAPDGPGNTIYFGEGSWLTVV.

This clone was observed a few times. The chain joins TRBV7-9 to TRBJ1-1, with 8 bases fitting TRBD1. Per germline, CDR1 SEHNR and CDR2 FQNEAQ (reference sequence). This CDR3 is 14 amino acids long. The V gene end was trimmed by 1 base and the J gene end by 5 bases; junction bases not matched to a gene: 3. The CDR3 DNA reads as TGTGCCAGCAGCTTAGGACAGGGGAGGACTGAAGCTTTCTTT. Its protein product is CASSLGQGRTEAFF. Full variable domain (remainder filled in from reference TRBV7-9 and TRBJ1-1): DTGVSQNPRHKITKRGQNVTFRCDPISEHNRLYWYRQTLGQGPEFLTYFQNEAQLEKSRLLSDRFSAERPKGSFSTLEIQRTEQGDSAMYLCASSLGQGRTEAFFGQGTRLTVV.

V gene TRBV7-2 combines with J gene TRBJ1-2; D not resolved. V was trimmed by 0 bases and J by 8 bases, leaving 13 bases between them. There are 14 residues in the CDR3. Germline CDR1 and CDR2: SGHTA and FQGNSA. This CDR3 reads CASSLAQHVRGYTF. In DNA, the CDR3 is TGTGCCAGCAGCTTAGCGCAACATGTACGCGGCTACACCTTC.

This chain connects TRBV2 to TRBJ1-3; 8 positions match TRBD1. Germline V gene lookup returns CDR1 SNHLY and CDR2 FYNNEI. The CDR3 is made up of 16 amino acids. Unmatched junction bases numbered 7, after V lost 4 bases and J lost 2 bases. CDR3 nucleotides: TGTGCCAGCAGTGTTCTCCAGGGGGCGGCTGGAAACACCATATATTTT. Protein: CASSVLQGAAGNTIYF.

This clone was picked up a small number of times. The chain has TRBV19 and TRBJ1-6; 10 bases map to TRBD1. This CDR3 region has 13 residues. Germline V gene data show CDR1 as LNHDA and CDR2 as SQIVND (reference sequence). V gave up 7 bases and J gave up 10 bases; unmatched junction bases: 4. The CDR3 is CASTGQGVSPLHF. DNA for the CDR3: TGTGCCAGTACTGGACAGGGGGTCTCACCCCTCCACTTT.

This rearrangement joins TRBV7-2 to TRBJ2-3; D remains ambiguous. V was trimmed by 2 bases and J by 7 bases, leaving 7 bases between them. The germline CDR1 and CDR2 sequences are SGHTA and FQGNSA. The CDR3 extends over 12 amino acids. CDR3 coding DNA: TGTGCCAGCAGCTTATCCGAGTATACGCAGTATTTT. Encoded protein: CASSLSEYTQYF.

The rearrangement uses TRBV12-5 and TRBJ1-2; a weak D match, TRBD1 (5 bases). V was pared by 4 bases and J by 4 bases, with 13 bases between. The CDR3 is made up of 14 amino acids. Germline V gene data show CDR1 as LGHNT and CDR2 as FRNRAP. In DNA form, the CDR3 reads TGTGCTAGTGGTTCCCCCCCCGGGGGCTATGGCTACACCTTC. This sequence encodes CASGSPPGGYGYTF.

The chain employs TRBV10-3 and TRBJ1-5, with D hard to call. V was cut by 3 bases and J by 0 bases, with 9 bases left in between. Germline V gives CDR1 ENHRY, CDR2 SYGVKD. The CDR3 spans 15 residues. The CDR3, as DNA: TGTGCCATCAGTGATGGGCCCTATAGCAATCAGCCCCAGCATTTT. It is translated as CAISDGPYSNQPQHF.

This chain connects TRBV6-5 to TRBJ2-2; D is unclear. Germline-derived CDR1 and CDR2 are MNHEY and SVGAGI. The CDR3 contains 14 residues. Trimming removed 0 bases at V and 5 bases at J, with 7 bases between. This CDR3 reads CASSYSRRTGELFF. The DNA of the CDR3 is TGTGCCAGCAGTTACTCGCGGCGAACCGGGGAGCTGTTTTTT.

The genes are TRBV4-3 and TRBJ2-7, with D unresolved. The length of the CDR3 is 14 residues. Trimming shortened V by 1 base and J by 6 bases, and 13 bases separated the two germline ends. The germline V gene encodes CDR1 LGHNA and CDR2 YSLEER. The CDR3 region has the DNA TGCGCCAGCAGCCAAGTCGGCGCTCTAGGCGAGCAGTACTTC. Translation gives CASSQVGALGEQYF.

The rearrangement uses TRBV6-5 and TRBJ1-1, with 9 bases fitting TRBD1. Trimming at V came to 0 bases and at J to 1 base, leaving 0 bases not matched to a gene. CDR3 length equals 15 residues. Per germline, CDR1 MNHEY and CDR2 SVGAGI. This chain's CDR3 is CASSYSGQGNTEAFF. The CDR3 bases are TGTGCCAGCAGTTACTCGGGACAGGGGAACACTGAAGCTTTCTTT.

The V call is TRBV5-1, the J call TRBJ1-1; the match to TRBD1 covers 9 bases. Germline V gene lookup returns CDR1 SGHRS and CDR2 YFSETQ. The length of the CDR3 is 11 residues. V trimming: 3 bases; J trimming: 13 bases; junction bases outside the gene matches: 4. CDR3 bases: TGCGCCAGCAGCTCGGGACAGGGATATTTCTTT. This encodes CASSSGQGYFF.

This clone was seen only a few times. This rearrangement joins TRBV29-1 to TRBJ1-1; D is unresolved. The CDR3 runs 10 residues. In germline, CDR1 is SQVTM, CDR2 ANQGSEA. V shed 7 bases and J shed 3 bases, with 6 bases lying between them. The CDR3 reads CSADYTEAFF. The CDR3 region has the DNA TGCAGCGCGGATTACACTGAAGCTTTCTTT.

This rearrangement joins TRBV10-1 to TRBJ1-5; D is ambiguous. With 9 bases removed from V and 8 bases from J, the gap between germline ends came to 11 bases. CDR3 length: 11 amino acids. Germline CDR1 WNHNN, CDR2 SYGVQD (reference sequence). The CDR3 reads CASLGPEPQHF. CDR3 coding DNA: TGCGCCAGTCTGGGTCCGGAGCCCCAGCATTTT.

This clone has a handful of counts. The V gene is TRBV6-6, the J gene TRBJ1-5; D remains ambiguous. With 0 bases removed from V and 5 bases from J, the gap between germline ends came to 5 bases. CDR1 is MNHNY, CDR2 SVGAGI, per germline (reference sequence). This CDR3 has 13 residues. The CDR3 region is CASSYSWDQPQHF. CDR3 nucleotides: TGTGCCAGCAGTTACTCTTGGGATCAGCCCCAGCATTTT.

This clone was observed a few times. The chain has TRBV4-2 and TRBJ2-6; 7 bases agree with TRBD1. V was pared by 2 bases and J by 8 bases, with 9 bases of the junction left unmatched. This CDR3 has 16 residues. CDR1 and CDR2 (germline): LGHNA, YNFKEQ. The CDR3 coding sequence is TGTGCCAGCAGCCAATTAGGACAGGCTTCCCCCAACGTCCTGACTTTC. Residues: CASSQLGQASPNVLTF.

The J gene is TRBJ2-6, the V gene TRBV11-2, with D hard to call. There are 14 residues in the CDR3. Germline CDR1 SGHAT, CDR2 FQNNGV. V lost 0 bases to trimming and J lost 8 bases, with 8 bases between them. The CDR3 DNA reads TGTGCCAGCAGCTTAGACCCAGGCCCCAACGTCCTGACTTTC. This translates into CASSLDPGPNVLTF.

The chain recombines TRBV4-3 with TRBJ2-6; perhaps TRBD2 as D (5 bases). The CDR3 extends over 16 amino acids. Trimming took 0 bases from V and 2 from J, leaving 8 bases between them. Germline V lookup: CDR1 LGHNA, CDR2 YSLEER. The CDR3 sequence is CASSQEWGAGANVLTF. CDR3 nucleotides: TGCGCCAGCAGCCAAGAGTGGGGAGCTGGGGCCAACGTCCTGACTTTC.

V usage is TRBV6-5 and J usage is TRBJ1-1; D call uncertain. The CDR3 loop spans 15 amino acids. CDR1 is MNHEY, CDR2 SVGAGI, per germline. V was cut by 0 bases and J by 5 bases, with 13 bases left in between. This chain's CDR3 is CASSYSPGSGTEAFF. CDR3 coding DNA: TGTGCCAGCAGTTACTCTCCGGGGTCGGGTACTGAAGCTTTCTTT.

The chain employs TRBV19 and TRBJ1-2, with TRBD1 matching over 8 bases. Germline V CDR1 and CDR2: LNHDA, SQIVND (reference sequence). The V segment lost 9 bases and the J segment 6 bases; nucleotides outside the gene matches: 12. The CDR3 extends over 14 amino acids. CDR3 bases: TGTGCCAGCCATCGACAAGGGACAGGCCATGGCTACACCTTC. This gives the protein CASHRQGTGHGYTF.